These T cell receptor beta chains were read from a single sample in a study of radiation and T cells in renal cell carcinoma. Method: immunoSEQ multiplex PCR; TCRdb's copy keeps in-frame clones and lacks some. Of tens of thousands of clones in the sample, roughly 85% were seen once. Sequencing was performed on blood, taken from a patient whose treatment included radiotherapy and nephrectomy. The receptors originated from a woman aged 50 to 60 with renal cell carcinoma. Both conserved end residues are part of each CDR3. Fields, in order: V gene, J gene, D gene, clone size, CDR3 DNA, CDR3 protein. The D gene is left open where the match is weak. Not every row has a clone size; where given, it reads once, few, many or a size class.

>TRBV28|TRBJ1-4|NA|once
TGTGCCAGCAGTTTTAGTCAGCTCAATGAAAAACTGTTTTTT
CASSFSQLNEKLFF
>TRBV6-6|TRBJ1-4|NA|once
TGTGCCAGCAGTTACTCGAATATTCATGAAAAACTGTTTTTT
CASSYSNIHEKLFF
>TRBV7-2|TRBJ2-7|NA|NA
TGTGCCAGCAGCGTCGGTAGGACCTCCTACGAGCAGTACTTC
CASSVGRTSYEQYF
>TRBV5-6|TRBJ2-1|TRBD2|NA
TGTGCCAGCAGCTTTCTTAGCGGGGGGGCGCTAAATGAGCAGTTCTTC
CASSFLSGGALNEQFF
>TRBV19|TRBJ2-1|TRBD2|NA
TGTGCCAGTGCTAGCGGGATGGTAAATGAGCAGTTCTTC
CASASGMVNEQFF
>TRBV29-1|TRBJ2-1|TRBD2|NA
TGCAGCGCACCCCAGCGGGAGTCCTACAATGAGCAGTTCTTC
CSAPQRESYNEQFF
>TRBV5-1|TRBJ1-3|TRBD1|NA
TGCGCCAGCAGCTTGGTTCCGGGACAGGGCTCTGGAAACACCATATATTTT
CASSLVPGQGSGNTIYF
>TRBV5-5|TRBJ2-7|NA|NA
TGTGCCAGCGGAATTAGGAGCACCGCCGAGCAGTACTTC
CASGIRSTAEQYF
>TRBV7-2|TRBJ1-5|TRBD1|NA
TGTGCCAGCAGCCAGATGGACAGGGGGGGCAATCAGCCCCAGCATTTT
CASSQMDRGGNQPQHF
>TRBV19|TRBJ1-5|NA|NA
TGTGCCACTAACTGGGGGGGTAATCAGCCCCAGCATTTT
CATNWGGNQPQHF
>TRBV11-3|TRBJ1-1|TRBD1|NA
TGTGCCAGCAGCGCGGGACAGAGGAACACTGAAGCTTTCTTT
CASSAGQRNTEAFF
>TRBV4-3|TRBJ2-1|NA|NA
TGCGCCAGCAGCCAGAGCGGGTACCGCAATGAGCAGTTCTTC
CASSQSGYRNEQFF
>TRBV7-2|TRBJ2-7|TRBD1|NA
TGTGCCAGCAGCTTAGCCCGACAGGGGTACAAGCAGTACTTC
CASSLARQGYKQYF
>TRBV19|TRBJ1-1|NA|NA
TGTGCCAGATACTACCGCGGGACACGTATGTCGGGGACCTTT
CARYYRGTRMSGTF
>TRBV30|TRBJ2-1|NA|NA
TGTGCCTGGAGCGCAGGACACTCCTACAATGAGCAGTTCTTC
CAWSAGHSYNEQFF
>TRBV27|TRBJ1-1|NA|NA
TGTGCCAGCAGTCCCAGAAGGACCGTTGGGAACACTGAAGCTTTCTTT
CASSPRRTVGNTEAFF
>TRBV5-1|TRBJ1-3|TRBD1|NA
TGCGCCAGCAGCTCGACAGGGCCCGGAAACACCATATATTTT
CASSSTGPGNTIYF
>TRBV5-6|TRBJ2-7|NA|NA
TGTGCCAGCAGCCAAACAGGACTAAACTACGAGCAGTACTTC
CASSQTGLNYEQYF
>TRBV6-5|TRBJ2-5|TRBD2|NA
TGTGCCAGCAGTTACGTGACTAGCGGGAGAGAGACCCAGTACTTC
CASSYVTSGRETQYF
>TRBV25-1|TRBJ2-5|NA|once
TGTGCCAGCAGTGTCCGGGCCACCCTGCGGGAGACCCAGTACTTC
CASSVRATLRETQYF
>TRBV15|TRBJ2-5|NA|once
TGTGCCACCAGCTCAAGGGGGGGGTCGGAGACCCAGTACTTC
CATSSRGGSETQYF
>TRBV11-2|TRBJ1-6|TRBD1|NA
TGTGCCAGCAGCTTAGCCCACGGACAGGCGCTCCACTTT
CASSLAHGQALHF
>TRBV5-1|TRBJ2-7|TRBD1|NA
TGCGCCAGCAGCCCAACCCCGGGACAGGGGTTAGGGACTCCTTACGAGCAGTACTTC
CASSPTPGQGLGTPYEQYF
>TRBV4-1|TRBJ2-5|TRBD1|NA
TGCGCCAGCAGCCAAGACCCGCGGGCAGGGGGCGGTGAGACCCAGTACTTC
CASSQDPRAGGGETQYF
>TRBV6-5|TRBJ1-2|NA|NA
TGTGCCAGCAGCAAGGCTAACTATGGCTACACTTTC
CASSKANYGYTF
>TRBV28|TRBJ1-2|NA|NA
TGTGCCAGCAGTTTAGTTTACGGTACTGGCTACACCTTC
CASSLVYGTGYTF
>TRBV9|TRBJ2-7|NA|NA
TGTGCCAGCAGCGTCGTAGGGGGAGAGCAGTACTTC
CASSVVGGEQYF
>TRBV5-1|TRBJ2-1|TRBD1|NA
TGCGCCAGCAGCCCCGGCGAGGACAGGGGGTGGAATGAGCAGTTCTTC
CASSPGEDRGWNEQFF
>TRBV11-2|TRBJ1-1|NA|NA
TGTGCCAGCAGCTTAGGGGGTGGGGGAACTGAAGCTTTCTTT
CASSLGGGGTEAFF
>TRBV11-3|TRBJ1-3|NA|NA
TGTGCCAGCAGCTTCGACCAGAACACCATATATTTT
CASSFDQNTIYF
>TRBV7-9|TRBJ1-2|TRBD1|NA
TGTGCCAGCAGCGTTGACAGGGGGAATGGCTACACCTTC
CASSVDRGNGYTF
>TRBV5-5|TRBJ2-3|TRBD2|NA
TGTGCCAGCAGCACTAGCGTGACTCCGCAAGATACGCAGTATTTT
CASSTSVTPQDTQYF